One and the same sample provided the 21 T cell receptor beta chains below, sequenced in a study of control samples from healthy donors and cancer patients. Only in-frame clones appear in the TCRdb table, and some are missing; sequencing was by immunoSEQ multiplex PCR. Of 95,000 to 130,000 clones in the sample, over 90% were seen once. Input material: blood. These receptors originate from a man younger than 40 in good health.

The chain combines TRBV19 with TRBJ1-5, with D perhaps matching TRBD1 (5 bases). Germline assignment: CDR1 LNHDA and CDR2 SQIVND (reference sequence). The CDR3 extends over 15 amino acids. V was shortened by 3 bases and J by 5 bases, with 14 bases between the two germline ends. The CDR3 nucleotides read TGTGCCAGTAGTATGGGACCGCGAGGGGATCAGCCCCAGCATTTT. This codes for CASSMGPRGDQPQHF.

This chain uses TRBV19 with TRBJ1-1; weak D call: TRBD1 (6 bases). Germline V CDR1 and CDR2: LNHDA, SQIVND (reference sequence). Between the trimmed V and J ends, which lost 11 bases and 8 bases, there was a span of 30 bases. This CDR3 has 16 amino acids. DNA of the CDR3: TGTGCCTCCCACGAGCACAACCAGGGGACAAAGAGGGAAGCTTTCTTT. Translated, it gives CASHEHNQGTKREAFF.

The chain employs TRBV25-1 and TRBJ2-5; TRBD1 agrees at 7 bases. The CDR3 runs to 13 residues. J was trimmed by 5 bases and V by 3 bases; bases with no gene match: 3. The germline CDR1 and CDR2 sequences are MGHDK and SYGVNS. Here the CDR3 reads CASSDGRGETQYF. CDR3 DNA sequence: TGTGCCAGCAGTGATGGCAGGGGGGAGACCCAGTACTTC.

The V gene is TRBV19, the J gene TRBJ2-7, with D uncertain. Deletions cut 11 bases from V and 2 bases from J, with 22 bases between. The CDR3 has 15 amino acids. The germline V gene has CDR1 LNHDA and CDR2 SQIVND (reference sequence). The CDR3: CAPPGPPPLTYEQYF. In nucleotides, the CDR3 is TGTGCCCCACCGGGCCCGCCACCACTTACCTACGAGCAGTACTTC.

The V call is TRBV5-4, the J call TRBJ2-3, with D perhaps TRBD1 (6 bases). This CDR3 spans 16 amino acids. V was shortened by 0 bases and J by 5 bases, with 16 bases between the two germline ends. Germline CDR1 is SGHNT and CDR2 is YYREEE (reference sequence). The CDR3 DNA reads TGTGCCAGCAGCTTGGGTACCTCCAGGGGAAGAGATACGCAGTATTTT. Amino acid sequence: CASSLGTSRGRDTQYF.

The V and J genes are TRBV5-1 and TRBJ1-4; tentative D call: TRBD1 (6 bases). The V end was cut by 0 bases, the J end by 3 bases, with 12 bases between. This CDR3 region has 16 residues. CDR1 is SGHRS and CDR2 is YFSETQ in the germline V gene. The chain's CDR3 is CASSLEVQGANEKLFF. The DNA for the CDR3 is TGCGCCAGCAGCTTGGAGGTACAGGGTGCTAATGAAAAACTGTTTTTT.

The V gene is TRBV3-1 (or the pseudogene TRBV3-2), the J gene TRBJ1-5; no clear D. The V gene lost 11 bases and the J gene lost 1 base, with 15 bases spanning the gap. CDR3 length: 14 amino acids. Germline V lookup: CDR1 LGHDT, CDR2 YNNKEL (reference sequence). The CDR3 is CAGLPVLSNQPQHF. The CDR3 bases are TGTGCCGGGCTCCCGGTTTTAAGCAATCAGCCCCAGCATTTT.

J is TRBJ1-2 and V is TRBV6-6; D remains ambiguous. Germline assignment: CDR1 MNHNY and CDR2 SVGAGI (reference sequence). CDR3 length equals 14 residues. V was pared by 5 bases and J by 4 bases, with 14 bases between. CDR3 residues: CASSPLGGLYGYTF. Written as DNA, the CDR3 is TGTGCCAGCAGTCCGCTTGGTGGCCTCTATGGCTACACCTTC.

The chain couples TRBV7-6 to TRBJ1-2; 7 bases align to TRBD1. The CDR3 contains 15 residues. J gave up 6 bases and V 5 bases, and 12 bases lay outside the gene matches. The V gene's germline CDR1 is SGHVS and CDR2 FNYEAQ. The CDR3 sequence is CASSESDRVAHGYTF. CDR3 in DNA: TGTGCCAGCAGCGAATCTGACAGGGTAGCCCATGGCTACACCTTC.

This CDR3 is CASSFQTGGYNEQFF. The CDR3 nucleotides read TGTGCCAGCAGCTTTCAGACGGGGGGCTACAATGAGCAGTTCTTC. The chain carries TRBV7-2 and TRBJ2-1, with 7 bases lining up with TRBD2. The CDR3 consists of 15 residues. Per the germline V gene, CDR1 is SGHTA and CDR2 is FQGNSA. V lost 3 bases to trimming and J lost 3 bases; unmatched junction nucleotides: 5.

The CDR3 DNA is TGTGCCAGCTGCCCCCGGGACAACTATGGCTACACCTTC. It yields the protein CASCPRDNYGYTF. V is TRBV27 and J is TRBJ1-2, with D perhaps TRBD1 (5 bases). The CDR3 spans 13 residues. The germline V and J ends were trimmed by 8 bases and 2 bases, with 12 bases remaining between them. The V gene's germline CDR1 is MNHEY and CDR2 SMNVEV (reference sequence).

CDR3 DNA sequence: TGTGCCAGCTCGTGGAGTGGAAATCAGCCCCAGCATTTT. Its protein is CASSWSGNQPQHF. The chain links TRBV11-2 to TRBJ1-5; D is undetermined. The germline gives CDR1 SGHAT, CDR2 FQNNGV. Trimming took 8 bases from V and 4 from J, leaving 12 bases between them. The CDR3 has 13 amino acids.

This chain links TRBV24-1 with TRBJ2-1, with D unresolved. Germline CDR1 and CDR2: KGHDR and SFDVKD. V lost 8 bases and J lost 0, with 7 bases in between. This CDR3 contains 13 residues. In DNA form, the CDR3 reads TGTGCCACCAAAGCCGACTCCTACAATGAGCAGTTCTTC. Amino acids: CATKADSYNEQFF.

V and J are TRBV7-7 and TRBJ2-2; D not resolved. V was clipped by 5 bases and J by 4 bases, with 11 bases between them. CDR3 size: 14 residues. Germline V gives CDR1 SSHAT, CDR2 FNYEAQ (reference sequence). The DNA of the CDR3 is TGTGCCAGCAGCGGCCCCGGTACCACCGGGGAGCTGTTTTTT. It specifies CASSGPGTTGELFF.

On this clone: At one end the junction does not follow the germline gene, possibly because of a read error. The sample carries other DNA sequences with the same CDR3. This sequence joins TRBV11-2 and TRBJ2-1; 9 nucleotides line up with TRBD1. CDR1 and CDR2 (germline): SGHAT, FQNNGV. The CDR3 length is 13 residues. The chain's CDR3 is CASSLGQGNEQFF. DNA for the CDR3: TGCGCCAGCAGCTTAGGACAGGGGAATGAGCAGTTCTTC.

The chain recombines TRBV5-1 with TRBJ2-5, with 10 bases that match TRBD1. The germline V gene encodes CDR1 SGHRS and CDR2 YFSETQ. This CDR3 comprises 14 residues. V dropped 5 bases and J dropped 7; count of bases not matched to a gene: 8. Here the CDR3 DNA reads TGCGCCAGCAGACAGACAGGGGGCGCGGGGACCCAGTACTTC. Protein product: CASRQTGGAGTQYF. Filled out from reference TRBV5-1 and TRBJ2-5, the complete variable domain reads KAGVTQTPRYLIKTRGQQVTLSCSPISGHRSVSWYQQTPGQGLQFLFEYFSETQRNKGNFPGRFSGRQFSNSRSEMNVSTLELGDSALYLCASRQTGGAGTQYFGPGTRLLVL.

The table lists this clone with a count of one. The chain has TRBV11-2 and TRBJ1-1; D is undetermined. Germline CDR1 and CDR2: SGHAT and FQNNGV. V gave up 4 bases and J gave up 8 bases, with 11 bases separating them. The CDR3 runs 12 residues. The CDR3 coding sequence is TGTGCCAGCAGCTCGGGCCTGGAGGAAGCTTTCTTT. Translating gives CASSSGLEEAFF.

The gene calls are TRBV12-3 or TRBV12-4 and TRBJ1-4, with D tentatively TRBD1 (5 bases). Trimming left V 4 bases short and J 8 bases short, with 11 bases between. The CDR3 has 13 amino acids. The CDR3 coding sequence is TGTGCCAGCAGTTCCCAACGGGGCGAAAAACTGTTTTTT. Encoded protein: CASSSQRGEKLFF.

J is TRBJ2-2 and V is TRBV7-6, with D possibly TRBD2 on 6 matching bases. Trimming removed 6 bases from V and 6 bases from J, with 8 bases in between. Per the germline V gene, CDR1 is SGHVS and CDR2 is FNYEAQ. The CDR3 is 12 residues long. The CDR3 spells CASRGGAGELFF. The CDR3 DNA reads TGTGCCAGCAGGGGGGGTGCCGGGGAGCTGTTTTTT.

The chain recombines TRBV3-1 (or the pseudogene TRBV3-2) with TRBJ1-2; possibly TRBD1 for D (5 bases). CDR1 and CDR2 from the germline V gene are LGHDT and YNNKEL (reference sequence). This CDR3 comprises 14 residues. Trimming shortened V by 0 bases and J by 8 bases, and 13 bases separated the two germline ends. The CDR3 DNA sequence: TGTGCCAGCAGCCAAGATCGGCCAGGGCAAGGCTACACCTTC. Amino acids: CASSQDRPGQGYTF.

CDR3 sequence reads: CASSLVAAGTYNEQFF. The CDR3 DNA sequence: TGCGCCAGCAGCTTGGTTGCGGCAGGTACCTACAATGAGCAGTTCTTC. J is TRBJ2-1 and V is TRBV5-1; the D is unclear. The germline V and J ends were trimmed by 0 bases and 2 bases, with 12 bases remaining between them. The CDR3 length is 16 residues. Germline CDR1 SGHRS, CDR2 YFSETQ.